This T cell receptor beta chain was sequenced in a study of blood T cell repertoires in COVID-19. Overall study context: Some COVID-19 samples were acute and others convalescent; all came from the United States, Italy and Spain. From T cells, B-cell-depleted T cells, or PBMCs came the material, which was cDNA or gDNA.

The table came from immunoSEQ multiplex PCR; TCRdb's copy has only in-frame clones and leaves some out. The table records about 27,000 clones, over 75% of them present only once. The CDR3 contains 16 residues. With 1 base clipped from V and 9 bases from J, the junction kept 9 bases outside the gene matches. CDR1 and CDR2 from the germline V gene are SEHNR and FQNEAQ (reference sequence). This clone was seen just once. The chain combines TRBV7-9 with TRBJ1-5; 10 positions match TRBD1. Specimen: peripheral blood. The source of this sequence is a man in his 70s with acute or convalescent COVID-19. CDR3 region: CASSLGTGGPQGPQHF. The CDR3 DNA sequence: TGTGCCAGCAGCTTAGGGACAGGGGGTCCGCAAGGGCCCCAGCATTTT.